Shown below are 25 T cell receptor beta chains from a single sample sequenced in a study of somatic mutations in cytotoxic T cells in rheumatoid arthritis. Assay: immunoSEQ multiplex PCR; the TCRdb copy retains only in-frame clones and omits some. The table records 6,000 to 9,000 clones, around 75% of them present only once. Sequencing was done on a sample of CD8+ T cells sorted from blood. These receptors all come from an adult with rheumatoid arthritis.

The chain carries TRBV6-1 and TRBJ2-3; 7 positions match TRBD2. After removal of 4 bases from V and 5 bases from J, the junction contained 9 bases not matched to a gene. The germline CDR1 and CDR2 sequences are MNHNS and SASEGT. The CDR3 runs 15 residues. The CDR3 spells CASSGTWEGGDTQYF. In DNA form, the CDR3 reads TGTGCCAGCAGTGGGACCTGGGAGGGCGGAGATACGCAGTATTTT.

This clone appeared a single time. The chain carries TRBV7-3 and TRBJ2-6; D may be TRBD1 or TRBD2 (5 bases each). Germline-derived CDR1 and CDR2 are SGHTA and FQGTGA. The CDR3 runs to 18 residues. The V and J ends lost 2 bases and 1 base respectively, with 15 bases between them. The CDR3 region is CASSLEGPRVSGANVLTF. The CDR3 DNA reads TGTGCCAGCAGCTTAGAGGGGCCCAGGGTTTCTGGGGCCAACGTCCTGACTTTC. Based on the CDR3 plus reference TRBV7-3 and TRBJ2-6, the full variable domain is GAGVSQTPSNKVTEKGKYVELRCDPISGHTALYWYRQSLGQGPEFLIYFQGTGAADDSGLPNDRFFAVRPEGSVSTLKIQRTERGDSAVYLCASSLEGPRVSGANVLTFGAGSRLTVL.

This clone appeared once. V and J are TRBV30 and TRBJ2-7; TRBD1 matches at 8 bases. The junction had 7 bases not matched to a gene; V was cut back by 2 bases and J by 13 bases. CDR3 size: 11 residues. CDR1 and CDR2 (germline): GTSNPN, SVGIG (reference sequence). CDR3 DNA sequence: TGTGCCTGGAGTCACGGACAGGGCCAATACTTC. Its translation is CAWSHGQGQYF. Supplemented by reference TRBV30 and TRBJ2-7, the full variable domain reads SQTIHQWPATLVQPVGSPLSLECTVEGTSNPNLYWYRQAAGRGLQLLFYSVGIGQISSEVPQNLSASRPQDRQFILSSKKLLLSDSGFYLCAWSHGQGQYFGPGTRLTVT.

This clone has only a few counts. This rearrangement joins TRBV30 to TRBJ1-5; 12 bases are shared with TRBD1. With V trimmed by 1 base and J by 6 bases, 4 bases remained unmatched. CDR1 is GTSNPN and CDR2 is SVGIG in the germline V gene (reference sequence). This CDR3 region has 15 residues. The CDR3 DNA reads TGTGCCTGGAGTGCCGGGACAGGGGGCGGTCAGCCCCAGCATTTT. Its protein is CAWSAGTGGGQPQHF.

The rearrangement uses TRBV4-1 and TRBJ2-7; TRBD1 is a possible D gene (6 bases). The CDR3 runs 15 residues. From germline, CDR1 is MGHRA and CDR2 YSYEKL. V was clipped by 4 bases and J by 2 bases, with 15 bases between them. The CDR3 sequence is CASSRGIDRPYEQYF. The CDR3 DNA is TGCGCCAGCAGCCGAGGTATTGACAGGCCCTACGAGCAGTACTTC.

The chain couples TRBV5-4 to TRBJ2-3; TRBD1 or TRBD2 may be the D gene (5 bases each). With 4 bases removed from V and 5 bases from J, the gap between germline ends came to 17 bases. The CDR3 has 15 amino acids. Germline CDR1 reads SGHNT; CDR2 reads YYREEE (reference sequence). In DNA, the CDR3 is TGTGCCAGCAGCACTTCCGGGACCCTTCGAGATACGCAGTATTTT. Protein: CASSTSGTLRDTQYF. Drawing the rest from reference TRBV5-4 and TRBJ2-3, the complete variable domain is ETGVTQSPTHLIKTRGQQVTLRCSSQSGHNTVSWYQQALGQGPQFIFQYYREEENGRGNFPPRFSGLQFPNYSSELNVNALELDDSALYLCASSTSGTLRDTQYFGPGTRLTVL.

The chain recombines TRBV4-1 with TRBJ2-7, with 9 bases aligning to TRBD2. The CDR3 extends over 15 amino acids. The germline CDR1 and CDR2 sequences are MGHRA and YSYEKL. J was trimmed by 3 bases and V by 0 bases; bases with no gene match: 3. The CDR3 coding sequence is TGCGCCAGCAGCCAAGATTCTAGCGGGGTCTACGAGCAGTACTTC. Its translation: CASSQDSSGVYEQYF.

The chain links TRBV6-1 to TRBJ1-5, with 12 bases fitting TRBD1. The CDR3 runs 15 residues. J lost 6 bases, V lost 6 bases, and 6 bases had no gene match. Germline V gene data show CDR1 as MNHNS and CDR2 as SASEGT. The CDR3 coding sequence is TGTGCCAGCAGAGAGGGACAGGGGGCGGGTCAGCCCCAGCATTTT. Encoded protein: CASREGQGAGQPQHF.

The chain couples TRBV9 to TRBJ2-7; D is unresolved. CDR3 size: 11 residues. V gave up 4 bases and J gave up 3 bases, with 5 bases separating them. Germline V gene data show CDR1 as SGDLS and CDR2 as YYNGEE. The CDR3 sequence: CASSSDYEQYF. The CDR3 nucleotides are TGTGCCAGCAGCTCCGACTACGAGCAGTACTTC.

This rearrangement joins TRBV27 to TRBJ2-7; 7 positions match TRBD2. The CDR3 extends over 15 amino acids. V lost 6 bases and J lost 2; bases outside the gene matches: 10. Germline V gene sequence: CDR1 MNHEY, CDR2 SMNVEV (reference sequence). The CDR3 spells CASSPRGSGTYEQYF. The CDR3 DNA reads TGTGCCAGCAGCCCTAGGGGCAGCGGGACCTACGAGCAGTACTTC.

The V and J genes are TRBV2 and TRBJ2-3; 14 positions agree with TRBD2. The CDR3 is made up of 19 amino acids. J lost 6 bases, V lost 4 bases, and 15 bases had no gene match. Germline V gene data show CDR1 as SNHLY and CDR2 as FYNNEI. CDR3 nucleotides: TGTGCCAGCAGTGGCTATTTGGGGACTAGCGGGGGTCACGCGGATACGCAGTATTTT. Protein: CASSGYLGTSGGHADTQYF.

The chain has TRBV5-1 and TRBJ1-2; 8 bases are a match to TRBD1. The ends lost 5 bases at V and 4 bases at J; junction bases unmatched: 7. The CDR3 has 14 residues. Germline CDR1 reads SGHRS; CDR2 reads YFSETQ. The CDR3 loop is CASRGAGGGYGYTF. As DNA, the CDR3 is TGCGCCAGCAGGGGGGCAGGGGGCGGCTATGGCTACACCTTC.

The V gene is TRBV6-6, the J gene TRBJ2-1; the D call may be TRBD1 or TRBD2 (5 bases each). From germline, CDR1 is MNHNY and CDR2 SVGAGI (reference sequence). Trimming shortened V by 10 bases and J by 6 bases, and 19 bases separated the two germline ends. The CDR3 sequence is 14 residues long. CDR3 sequence reads: CATGAQSGINEQFF. CDR3 bases: TGTGCCACCGGGGCCCAATCCGGGATCAATGAGCAGTTCTTC.

V and J are TRBV29-1 and TRBJ2-2, with D unresolved. V shed 4 bases and J shed 3 bases, with 9 bases lying between them. CDR3 size: 13 residues. Germline V gives CDR1 SQVTM, CDR2 ANQGSEA. CDR3 loop: CSVVEGYTGELFF. CDR3 in DNA: TGCAGCGTTGTTGAAGGTTACACCGGGGAGCTGTTTTTT.

Details on this clone: One end of the junction is discordant with germline, which a read error may explain. V is TRBV6-5 and J is TRBJ2-1; TRBD2 is a possible D gene (5 bases). Germline V CDR1 and CDR2: MNHEY, SVGAGI. CDR3 length: 11 amino acids. Here the CDR3 DNA reads TGTGCCATCAGTGCGGGCAATGAGCAGTTCTTC. It codes for CAISAGNEQFF.

The chain carries TRBV6-1 and TRBJ1-2; a weak D match, TRBD1 (6 bases). Germline V CDR1 and CDR2: MNHNS, SASEGT. V was clipped by 3 bases and J by 1 base, with 9 bases between them. This CDR3 region has 14 residues. The CDR3 protein is CASSEGGDNYGYTF. The CDR3 DNA sequence: TGTGCCAGCAGTGAGGGGGGCGATAACTATGGCTACACCTTC.

In this sample, this clone is large. The chain recombines TRBV4-3 with TRBJ2-7; D ambiguous. Trimming took off 0 bases at V and 4 bases at J, with 10 bases between the two ends. Germline V gene lookup returns CDR1 LGHNA and CDR2 YSLEER. The CDR3 length is 14 residues. DNA for the CDR3: TGCGCCAGCAGCCAAGATGTGGGGATATACGAGCAGTACTTC. Residues: CASSQDVGIYEQYF.

This clone qualifies as large. This chain uses TRBV5-8 with TRBJ1-5; D not certain. This CDR3 is built from 14 residues. V lost 1 base and J lost 5, with 10 bases in between. Germline V gene data show CDR1 as SGHTS and CDR2 as YDEGEE. This CDR3 reads CASSLTDHYQPQHF. In nucleotides, the CDR3 is TGTGCCAGCAGCTTGACAGATCATTATCAGCCCCAGCATTTT.

The chain is built from TRBV19 and TRBJ1-5, with D unclear. Trimming removed 7 bases from V and 0 bases from J, with 13 bases in between. Per the germline V gene, CDR1 is LNHDA and CDR2 is SQIVND (reference sequence). CDR3 length: 15 amino acids. In DNA form, the CDR3 reads TGTGCCAGTAATCGGGCACACTATAGCAATCAGCCCCAGCATTTT. Its protein is CASNRAHYSNQPQHF.

J is TRBJ1-2 and V is TRBV5-6; TRBD1 might be the D (5 bases). Germline values: CDR1 SGHDT, CDR2 YYEEEE. The CDR3 consists of 15 residues. The V end lost 6 bases, the J end lost 4 bases, and 19 bases lay between the germline ends. The CDR3 is CASMLGLGGIYGYTF. The CDR3 DNA sequence: TGTGCCAGCATGCTTGGTTTGGGGGGGATCTATGGCTACACCTTC.

The V gene is TRBV6-5, the J gene TRBJ2-6; D remains unclear. Germline V gene lookup returns CDR1 MNHEY and CDR2 SVGAGI. V dropped 2 bases and J dropped 0 bases, with 2 bases sitting between them. CDR3 length: 14 residues. CDR3 sequence: CASSYLSGANVLTF. DNA for the CDR3: TGTGCCAGCAGTTACCTCTCTGGGGCCAACGTCCTGACTTTC.

The chain couples TRBV5-1 to TRBJ2-3; a weak D match, TRBD1 (6 bases). Trimming left V 4 bases short and J 0 bases short, with 12 bases between. This CDR3 comprises 15 residues. The germline V gene encodes CDR1 SGHRS and CDR2 YFSETQ. For the CDR3, the DNA is TGCGCCAGCAGCCTAGGACAGATTAGCACAGATACGCAGTATTTT. Its protein is CASSLGQISTDTQYF.

The chain joins TRBV14 to TRBJ1-3, with a tentative D call TRBD1 (6 bases). Germline CDR1 reads SGHDN; CDR2 reads FVKESK. V lost 3 bases and J lost 2, with 11 bases in between. The CDR3 runs to 15 residues. The CDR3, as DNA: TGTGCCAGCAGCCACCAGGGGAAAGCTGGAAACACCATATATTTT. Amino acids: CASSHQGKAGNTIYF.

The V call is TRBV12-5, the J call TRBJ2-5; D perhaps matches TRBD1 (6 bases). Trimming took off 3 bases at V and 4 bases at J, with 12 bases between the two ends. The CDR3 totals 14 residues. The germline V gene encodes CDR1 LGHNT and CDR2 FRNRAP. CDR3 nucleotides: TGTGCTAGTGGTTTATCAGGGGATGGAGAGACCCAGTACTTC. This sequence encodes CASGLSGDGETQYF.

This clone is medium-sized within its sample. J is TRBJ1-1 and V is TRBV7-9; D is unresolved. The CDR3 covers 13 residues. CDR1 and CDR2 (germline): SEHNR, FQNEAQ (reference sequence). Trimming took 1 base from V and 1 from J, leaving 4 bases between them. The DNA of the CDR3 is TGTGCCAGCAGCTTAGGCAAGAACACTGAAGCTTTCTTT. Residues: CASSLGKNTEAFF. Supplemented by reference TRBV7-9 and TRBJ1-1, the full variable domain reads DTGVSQNPRHKITKRGQNVTFRCDPISEHNRLYWYRQTLGQGPEFLTYFQNEAQLEKSRLLSDRFSAERPKGSFSTLEIQRTEQGDSAMYLCASSLGKNTEAFFGQGTRLTVV.